Described below is a single TCR beta chain sequence and its context. With 4 bases removed from V and 4 bases from J, the gap between germline ends came to 14 bases. Per germline, CDR1 SGHTA and CDR2 FQGTGA. This CDR3 is built from 15 residues. Primers included in the PCR were 60 Vbeta and 13 Jbeta primers. TCRdb's copy holds only in-frame clones and misses some; the assay was immunoSEQ multiplex PCR. Seen here are over 200,000 clones, over 75% observed once, and the top ten hold around 1.2%. The data were taken from a study of cytomegalovirus exposure and HLA in healthy donors. The rearrangement uses TRBV7-3 and TRBJ2-1, with a tentative D call TRBD1 (6 bases). Sequencing used PBMCs. The receptor was isolated from a human donor in good health. The CDR3, as DNA: TGTGCCAGCAGCTCGGGACAAGGAATTTACAATGAGCAGTTCTTC. Its translation is CASSSGQGIYNEQFF. Together with reference TRBV7-3 and TRBJ2-1, the CDR3 gives the full variable domain: GAGVSQTPSNKVTEKGKYVELRCDPISGHTALYWYRQSLGQGPEFLIYFQGTGAADDSGLPNDRFFAVRPEGSVSTLKIQRTERGDSAVYLCASSSGQGIYNEQFFGPGTRLTVL.